A single sample is the source of the 21 T cell receptor beta chains below, sequenced in a study of T cell changes during pregnancy in multiple sclerosis. Profiling relied on immunoSEQ multiplex PCR, and the TCRdb table lists in-frame clones only, not all of them. The repertoire holds some 90,000 clones, 91% seen once, with approximately 1.6% in the top ten. The sample consisted of peripheral blood, taken after pregnancy. The receptor set was obtained from a female donor in good health, enrolled as a control in a pregnancy study.

CDR3 nucleotide sequence: TGTGCCAGCAGCGGCTCAACGGGACAGTCCTACAATGAGCAGTTCTTC. This gives the protein CASSGSTGQSYNEQFF. The genes are TRBV9 and TRBJ2-1, with 7 positions matching TRBD1. The germline V gene encodes CDR1 SGDLS and CDR2 YYNGEE. This CDR3 contains 16 residues. V trimming: 3 bases; J trimming: 1 base; junction bases outside the gene matches: 7.

The V gene is TRBV4-3, the J gene TRBJ1-2; 10 bases fit TRBD1. The CDR3 runs 17 residues. Trimming took 1 base from V and 0 from J; bases not matched to a gene: 5. Germline loops: CDR1 LGHNA, CDR2 YSLEER. The CDR3 region has the DNA TGCGCCAGCAGCCAAGCTTCGGACAGGGGGGCTAACTATGGCTACACCTTC. Residues: CASSQASDRGANYGYTF.

The CDR3 here is CASSLAALGTQYF. The CDR3 DNA follows: TGTGCCAGCAGCTTAGCGGCCCTAGGTACGCAGTATTTT. The chain combines TRBV7-2 with TRBJ2-3; D unclear. This CDR3 region has 13 residues. From germline, CDR1 is SGHTA and CDR2 FQGNSA. V shed 0 bases and J shed 8 bases, with 9 bases lying between them.

The J gene is TRBJ2-4, the V gene TRBV9, with D possibly matching TRBD2 (6 bases). This CDR3 contains 15 residues. Germline lookup yields CDR1 SGDLS and CDR2 YYNGEE. V dropped 2 bases and J dropped 3 bases, with 12 bases sitting between them. CDR3 in amino acids: CASSVWGDGKNIQYF. Written as DNA, the CDR3 is TGTGCCAGCAGCGTTTGGGGGGACGGCAAAAACATTCAGTACTTC. Combining the CDR3 with reference TRBV9 and TRBJ2-4 gives the whole variable domain DSGVTQTPKHLITATGQRVTLRCSPRSGDLSVYWYQQSLDQGLQFLIQYYNGEERAKGNILERFSAQQFPDLHSELNLSSLELGDSALYFCASSVWGDGKNIQYFGAGTRLSVL.

V usage is TRBV18 and J usage is TRBJ2-7; 11 bases are a match to TRBD2. Trimming took 3 bases from V and 0 from J; bases not matched to a gene: 13. The CDR3 runs 19 residues. Germline V gene data show CDR1 as KGHSH and CDR2 as LQKENI. The DNA of the CDR3 is TGTGCCAGCTCACCCCGCTTGGCCGGGCTAGCGGGGGGCTCCTACGAGCAGTACTTC. Its protein product is CASSPRLAGLAGGSYEQYF.

This clone was counted a few times. The chain combines TRBV15 with TRBJ1-1; 8 nucleotides match TRBD1. The J segment lost 5 bases and the V segment lost 5 bases, leaving 4 bases of the junction unmatched. Germline V gives CDR1 LNHNV, CDR2 YYDKDF (reference sequence). CDR3 length: 13 residues. The CDR3 region has the DNA TGTGCCACCAGCGGGACAGGAGGGACTGAAGCTTTCTTT. Its protein is CATSGTGGTEAFF. Variable domain in full (rest from reference TRBV15 and TRBJ1-1): DAMVIQNPRYQVTQFGKPVTLSCSQTLNHNVMYWYQQKSSQAPKLLFHYYDKDFNNEADTPDNFQSRRPNTSFCFLDIRSPGLGDTAMYLCATSGTGGTEAFFGQGTRLTVV.

The gene calls are TRBV18 and TRBJ1-5, with a possible D match to TRBD1 (6 bases). This CDR3 has 14 amino acids. The germline V gene encodes CDR1 KGHSH and CDR2 LQKENI. V was trimmed by 3 bases and J by 6 bases, leaving 12 bases between them. Here the CDR3 reads CASSPPGGGQPQHF. CDR3 in DNA: TGTGCCAGCTCACCCCCGGGGGGCGGTCAGCCCCAGCATTTT. Full variable domain (missing parts from reference TRBV18 and TRBJ1-5): NAGVMQNPRHLVRRRGQEARLRCSPMKGHSHVYWYRQLPEEGLKFMVYLQKENIIDESGMPKERFSAEFPKEGPSILRIQQVVRGDSAAYFCASSPPGGGQPQHFGDGTRLSIL.

The chain couples TRBV5-1 to TRBJ2-3; 10 bases are a match to TRBD2. Germline V gene sequence: CDR1 SGHRS, CDR2 YFSETQ. CDR3 size: 16 residues. V dropped 0 bases and J dropped 3; count of bases not matched to a gene: 4. CDR3 region: CASSLDPSGGTDTQYF. The CDR3 DNA follows: TGCGCCAGCAGCTTGGATCCTAGCGGGGGAACAGATACGCAGTATTTT.

The rearrangement joins TRBV6-4 to TRBJ2-2; 9 nucleotides match TRBD1. The V and J ends lost 6 bases and 4 bases, in that order; junction bases with no gene match: 6. In germline, CDR1 is MRHNA, CDR2 SNTAGT. The CDR3 extends over 15 amino acids. CDR3 sequence (DNA): TGTGCCAGCAGCAAGGGACAGGGTAGCACCGGGGAGCTGTTTTTT. The encoded protein is CASSKGQGSTGELFF.

The chain carries TRBV19 and TRBJ1-1; a possible D gene is TRBD1 (6 bases). The length of the CDR3 is 15 residues. V lost 6 bases, J lost 5 bases, and 19 bases lay in between. The germline V gene encodes CDR1 LNHDA and CDR2 SQIVND (reference sequence). The CDR3 loop is CASSQNRDMRTEAFF. The CDR3 nucleotides read TGTGCCAGTAGCCAAAACCGGGACATGAGGACTGAAGCTTTCTTT.

The rearrangement joins TRBV6-1 to TRBJ2-7; 9 bases are shared with TRBD1. The CDR3 spans 15 residues. The germline V gene encodes CDR1 MNHNS and CDR2 SASEGT. The trim removed 6 bases at V and 3 bases at J, leaving 9 bases unmatched. CDR3 region: CASRATGGGFYEQYF. The CDR3 DNA is TGTGCCAGCAGGGCCACAGGGGGCGGTTTCTACGAGCAGTACTTC.

The chain employs TRBV9 and TRBJ2-2, with TRBD2 matching 7 bases. The CDR3 has 16 residues. Germline values: CDR1 SGDLS, CDR2 YYNGEE. V trimming: 6 bases; J trimming: 0 bases; junction bases outside the gene matches: 8. CDR3 sequence (DNA): TGTGCCAGCACCTCGGGGGGTAGCGCGAACACCGGGGAGCTGTTTTTT. Its translation: CASTSGGSANTGELFF.

This chain links TRBV18 with TRBJ1-1; D unclear. Trimming left V 4 bases short and J 3 bases short, with 15 bases between. Germline V gene sequence: CDR1 KGHSH, CDR2 LQKENI. This CDR3 is 15 amino acids long. The CDR3 reads CASSLVVSADTEAFF. The CDR3 DNA reads TGTGCCAGCTCACTAGTTGTCAGCGCGGACACTGAAGCTTTCTTT. Combining the CDR3 with reference TRBV18 and TRBJ1-1 gives the whole variable domain NAGVMQNPRHLVRRRGQEARLRCSPMKGHSHVYWYRQLPEEGLKFMVYLQKENIIDESGMPKERFSAEFPKEGPSILRIQQVVRGDSAAYFCASSLVVSADTEAFFGQGTRLTVV.

The chain employs TRBV4-3 and TRBJ2-1; 12 bases align to TRBD2. V lost 4 bases to trimming and J lost 6 bases; unmatched junction nucleotides: 10. The CDR3 consists of 17 residues. Germline values: CDR1 LGHNA, CDR2 YSLEER. CDR3 amino acids: CASSRLLTSGGLNEQFF. CDR3 bases: TGCGCCAGCAGCCGACTTCTGACTAGCGGGGGTCTCAATGAGCAGTTCTTC.

The chain is built from TRBV2 and TRBJ1-6, with D possibly being TRBD1 (6 bases). CDR1 SNHLY and CDR2 FYNNEI come from the germline V gene. V was pared by 6 bases and J by 7 bases, with 19 bases between. This CDR3 has 16 amino acids. CDR3 sequence: CASRSRSGGTNSPLHF. The CDR3, as DNA: TGTGCCAGCAGGTCCCGATCGGGGGGCACGAATTCACCCCTCCACTTT.

This sequence joins TRBV6-4 and TRBJ1-2; 9 nucleotides line up with TRBD1. Germline CDR1 and CDR2: MRHNA and SNTAGT. The V and J ends lost 3 bases and 4 bases, in that order; junction bases with no gene match: 3. The CDR3 spans 14 residues. CDR3 nucleotides: TGTGCCAGCAGTGAACAGGGGGCAGGCTATGGCTACACCTTC. Residues: CASSEQGAGYGYTF.

This chain connects TRBV6-5 to TRBJ2-1; D is possibly TRBD1 (7 bases). This CDR3 is built from 15 residues. Trimming pared 2 bases from V and 4 bases from J, leaving 12 bases between. Looked up from germline, CDR1 is MNHEY and CDR2 is SVGAGI. The CDR3 nucleotides read TGTGCCAGCAGTTACCGGAGGGGGCAATACAATGAGCAGTTCTTC. It is translated as CASSYRRGQYNEQFF.

The rearrangement uses TRBV28 and TRBJ1-2, with 10 bases matching TRBD1. Germline values: CDR1 MDHEN, CDR2 SYDVKM. The CDR3 spans 15 residues. Unmatched junction bases numbered 4, after V lost 4 bases and J lost 2 bases. The DNA for the CDR3 is TGTGCCAGCAGTTCCGACAGGGGGCGAAACTATGGCTACACCTTC. It encodes CASSSDRGRNYGYTF.

J is TRBJ2-2 and V is TRBV4-3, with 10 positions matching TRBD2. Per the germline V gene, CDR1 is LGHNA and CDR2 is YSLEER. The CDR3 has 14 residues. The ends lost 1 base at V and 7 bases at J; junction bases unmatched: 0. The CDR3 DNA sequence: TGCGCCAGCAGCCAAGGACTAGCGGGCGGGGAGCTGTTTTTT. Translating gives CASSQGLAGGELFF.

The chain combines TRBV28 with TRBJ1-1; D is unresolved. In germline, CDR1 is MDHEN, CDR2 SYDVKM. V was cut by 8 bases and J by 2 bases, with 12 bases left in between. The CDR3 is 13 amino acids. For the CDR3, the DNA is TGTGCCAGCCAAACGACACGAAACACTGAAGCTTTCTTT. Translating gives CASQTTRNTEAFF.

V is TRBV7-6 and J is TRBJ2-2, with D unclear. CDR3 length equals 13 residues. Trimming shortened V by 3 bases and J by 1 base, and 3 bases separated the two germline ends. The V gene's germline CDR1 is SGHVS and CDR2 FNYEAQ. The CDR3 DNA sequence: TGTGCCAGCAGCTTTATGAACACCGGGGAGCTGTTTTTT. It encodes CASSFMNTGELFF.